This T cell receptor beta chain was identified during a study of T cell responses to AZD1222 COVID-19 vaccine. This clone was found once. Its antigen remains unknown. Profiling relied on immunoSEQ multiplex PCR, and the TCRdb table lists in-frame clones only, not all of them. The table has around 120,000 clones, about 93% seen once. Points from the study as a whole: The study sampled repertoires only after the peak T cell response. The span of vaccine-associated CD4 TCRs extended across spike, with dominance at 160-218 and 743-854.

The CDR3 extends over 15 amino acids. Germline loops: CDR1 SGHRS, CDR2 YFSETQ. V lost 4 bases and J lost 3; bases outside the gene matches: 7. Source: peripheral blood, taken 28 days after the second AZD1222 dose. The V gene is TRBV5-1, the J gene TRBJ2-5; the match to TRBD1 covers 9 bases. The origin of this receptor is an adult who received the AZD1222 COVID-19 vaccine. The CDR3 sequence is CASSIGDRVEETQYF. CDR3 DNA: TGCGCCAGCAGCATAGGGGACAGGGTAGAAGAGACCCAGTACTTC.